Listed below are T cell receptor beta chains from one sample, sequenced in a study of OX40 agonist ivuxolimab in advanced cancers. Assay used: immunoSEQ multiplex PCR; TCRdb lists only in-frame clones, some missing. The sample has 65,000 to 80,000 clones; around 90% are singletons. The specimen was CD4+ or CD8+ T cells sorted from blood, collected in a trial of the OX40 agonist ivuxolimab. Every receptor here comes from an adult with an advanced solid tumor such as melanoma, head and neck, liver or kidney cancer. Each CDR3 is given with its conserved first and last residue. Each record gives: J gene, V gene, CDR3 length, D gene, clone size, CDR3 protein, CDR3 DNA. A D gene is named only where the DNA matches it firmly. Not every row has a clone size; where given, it reads once, few, many or a size class.

TRBJ1-3 TRBV19 13 - - CASSGVGGNTIYF TGTGCCAGTAGTGGGGTTGGTGGAAACACCATATATTTT
TRBJ2-7 TRBV6-6 14 - - CASSYESITYEQYF TGTGCCAGCAGTTACGAGAGCATAACCTACGAGCAGTACTTC
TRBJ1-2 TRBV6-6 16 - - CASSNRLGGKTYGYTF TGTGCCAGCAGTAATCGATTAGGTGGGAAGACCTATGGCTACACCTTC
TRBJ1-2 TRBV6-1 16 TRBD1 - CASSEPGTGANYGYTF TGTGCCAGCAGTGAACCCGGGACAGGGGCTAACTATGGCTACACCTTC
TRBJ2-7 TRBV6-1 15 TRBD2 - CASRSRGGIKYEQYF TGTGCCAGCAGGTCCCGGGGGGGAATTAAGTACGAGCAGTACTTC
TRBJ2-5 TRBV7-8 11 - - CASTGTETQYF TGTGCCAGCACAGGGACAGAGACCCAGTACTTC
TRBJ2-1 TRBV5-1 13 - - CASSFGLNNEQFF TGCGCCAGCAGCTTCGGACTGAACAATGAGCAGTTCTTC
TRBJ1-1 TRBV2 13 - - CASSESMNTEAFF TGTGCCAGCAGTGAAAGCATGAACACTGAAGCTTTCTTT
TRBJ2-2 TRBV7-7 14 TRBD1 - CASTSTGATGELFF TGTGCCAGCACCAGCACAGGGGCCACCGGGGAGCTGTTTTTT
TRBJ1-5 TRBV6-1 16 - - CASSELRGRGDQPQHF TGTGCCAGCAGTGAGCTCCGGGGACGAGGAGATCAGCCCCAGCATTTT
TRBJ2-1 TRBV28 16 - - CASPPPTVSSYNEQFF TGTGCCAGCCCCCCCCCGACGGTCAGCTCCTACAATGAGCAGTTCTTC
TRBJ2-5 TRBV6-1 15 - - CASSEVGLGRETQYF TGTGCCAGCAGTGAAGTCGGGCTAGGTAGAGAGACCCAGTACTTC
TRBJ1-2 TRBV18 15 TRBD1 - CASSPQGTGVSGYTF TGTGCCAGCTCACCGCAAGGGACAGGGGTATCTGGCTACACCTTC
TRBJ2-1 TRBV25-1 15 TRBD2 - CASIWTSGMSNEQFF TGTGCCAGCATCTGGACTAGCGGAATGAGTAATGAGCAGTTCTTC
TRBJ1-1 TRBV5-1 15 - - CASSLAGQGHTEAFF TGCGCCAGCAGCTTGGCTGGGCAGGGACACACTGAAGCTTTCTTT
TRBJ1-5 TRBV4-1 16 - - CASSQERQPSNQPQHF TGCGCCAGCAGCCAAGAGAGACAGCCTAGCAATCAGCCCCAGCATTTT
TRBJ2-7 TRBV10-2 15 TRBD2 - CASIGLAGGPYEQYF TGCGCCAGCATAGGACTAGCGGGAGGGCCCTACGAGCAGTACTTC
TRBJ2-1 TRBV19 15 - - CASTRQPSSYNEQFF TGTGCCAGTACCCGGCAGCCTAGCTCCTACAATGAGCAGTTCTTC
TRBJ2-5 TRBV27 14 TRBD2 - CASSSLGLGETQYF TGTGCCAGCAGTTCACTAGGACTAGGCGAGACCCAGTACTTC
TRBJ2-7 TRBV29-1 13 - - CSIRLGGDYEQYF TGCAGCATCCGCTTGGGGGGAGACTACGAGCAGTACTTC
TRBJ1-1 TRBV10-2 14 - - CASSDLGGFAEAFF TGCGCCAGCAGTGACCTGGGGGGATTCGCTGAAGCTTTCTTT
TRBJ1-1 TRBV5-1 17 - - CASSPAGGGGKRTEAFF TGCGCCAGCAGCCCCGCGGGGGGGGGCGGGAAGAGGACTGAAGCTTTCTTT
TRBJ1-1 TRBV29-1 14 - - CSVAGQTWGTEAFF TGCAGCGTAGCCGGACAGACGTGGGGCACTGAAGCTTTCTTT
TRBJ2-1 TRBV27 18 TRBD2 - CATTPDSTSSSSYNEQFF TGTGCCACCACGCCGGACTCGACTAGCAGTAGCTCCTACAATGAGCAGTTCTTC
TRBJ2-7 TRBV29-1 14 TRBD1 - CSTRDRISSYEQYF TGCAGCACTCGGGACAGAATTAGCTCCTACGAGCAGTACTTC
TRBJ2-7 TRBV5-1 15 - - CASSLGRAATYEQYF TGCGCCAGCAGCTTGGGGCGGGCAGCCACCTACGAGCAGTACTTC
TRBJ1-2 TRBV28 15 - - CASSLVVGGHGGYTF TGTGCCAGCAGTTTAGTTGTCGGGGGGCATGGAGGCTACACCTTC
TRBJ2-1 TRBV7-3 14 - once CASSLGPRDNEQFF TGTGCCAGCAGCTTAGGCCCCCGGGACAATGAGCAGTTCTTC
TRBJ1-5 TRBV29-1 14 - - CSVKTGYSNQPQHF TGCAGCGTGAAGACAGGCTATAGCAATCAGCCCCAGCATTTT
TRBJ2-2 TRBV7-3 13 - - CASSLKSTGELFF TGTGCCAGCAGCTTAAAGTCAACCGGGGAGCTGTTTTTT
TRBJ1-2 TRBV7-2 15 - - CASSQRDGDNYGYTF TGTGCCAGCAGCCAACGGGACGGCGATAACTATGGCTACACCTTC